Listed below are T cell receptor beta chains from one sample, sequenced in a study of cytomegalovirus exposure and HLA in healthy donors. The assay was immunoSEQ multiplex PCR, and TCRdb's table has in-frame clones only and misses some. The repertoire holds about 190,000 clones, around 83% seen once, with about 1.7% in the top ten. Input material: PBMCs. The receptors stem from a man between 35 and 55 years old in good health and CMV-seropositive. CDR3s include the opening cysteine and the closing phenylalanine or tryptophan. A D gene is named only where the DNA matches it firmly. For some rows the clone size is stated as once, few or many, or as a class when expanded; others skip it.

J gene: TRBJ2-5
D gene: NA
V gene: TRBV7-7
clone size: NA
CDR3 DNA: TGTGCTAGCAGCTTAGGGGGCGGGGGAGAGACCCAGTACTTC
CDR3 protein: CASSLGGGGETQYF

J gene: TRBJ2-4
D gene: NA
V gene: TRBV29-1
clone size: NA
CDR3 DNA: TGCAGCGTACAGGGTTTTGGAGACATTCAGTACTTC
CDR3 protein: CSVQGFGDIQYF

J gene: TRBJ1-6
D gene: TRBD1
V gene: TRBV7-2
clone size: NA
CDR3 DNA: TGTGCCAGCAGCTTAGGGGGACAGTCTTCACCCCTCCACTTT
CDR3 protein: CASSLGGQSSPLHF

J gene: TRBJ2-2
D gene: TRBD2
V gene: TRBV6-5
clone size: few
CDR3 DNA: TGTGCCAGCAGTTGGGGGACTAGCGGGAACACCGGGGAGCTGTTTTTT
CDR3 protein: CASSWGTSGNTGELFF

J gene: TRBJ1-2
D gene: NA
V gene: TRBV29-1
clone size: NA
CDR3 DNA: TGCAGCGTCCCCGGGGAAGGGCTTGGCTACACCTTC
CDR3 protein: CSVPGEGLGYTF

J gene: TRBJ2-1
D gene: NA
V gene: TRBV27
clone size: NA
CDR3 DNA: TGTGCCAGCAGTTTAGCCCCCCCACAGGGGAGGCATGAGCAGTTCTTC
CDR3 protein: CASSLAPPQGRHEQFF

J gene: TRBJ2-5
D gene: TRBD2
V gene: TRBV29-1
clone size: NA
CDR3 DNA: TGCAGCGTTGAAAAGGGGCTAGCGGGAGAGACCCAGTACTTC
CDR3 protein: CSVEKGLAGETQYF

J gene: TRBJ2-1
D gene: TRBD2
V gene: TRBV7-3
clone size: NA
CDR3 DNA: TGTGCCAGCTCACCAAGCGGGAGTTTCGATGAGCAGTTCTTC
CDR3 protein: CASSPSGSFDEQFF

J gene: TRBJ2-1
D gene: NA
V gene: TRBV7-2
clone size: NA
CDR3 DNA: TGTGCCAGCAGCTTACAAGTGACAGGAGGCAATGAGCAGTTCTTC
CDR3 protein: CASSLQVTGGNEQFF

J gene: TRBJ2-1
D gene: TRBD2
V gene: TRBV9
clone size: few
CDR3 DNA: TGTGCCAGCAGCCTCCTAGGGGGGACTAGCGGGGTGGGTGAGCAGTTCTTC
CDR3 protein: CASSLLGGTSGVGEQFF

J gene: TRBJ2-7
D gene: TRBD1
V gene: TRBV10-2
clone size: NA
CDR3 DNA: TGCGCCAGCAGTAGGACAGGGACCTACGAGCAGTACTTC
CDR3 protein: CASSRTGTYEQYF

J gene: TRBJ2-7
D gene: TRBD2
V gene: TRBV27
clone size: NA
CDR3 DNA: TGTGCCAGTAAGACTAGCCCCTGGAGGTACGGGCAGTACTTC
CDR3 protein: CASKTSPWRYGQYF

J gene: TRBJ2-6
D gene: TRBD2
V gene: TRBV7-8
clone size: NA
CDR3 DNA: TGTGCCAGCAGCTTAAGGGTTAGCGGGCGCGGTACTGGGGCCAACGTCCTGACTTTC
CDR3 protein: CASSLRVSGRGTGANVLTF

J gene: TRBJ2-7
D gene: TRBD2
V gene: TRBV9
clone size: NA
CDR3 DNA: TGTGCCAGCAGCGAGGGACTAGCGTATAGAGAGGACGAGCAGTACTTC
CDR3 protein: CASSEGLAYREDEQYF

J gene: TRBJ1-4
D gene: NA
V gene: TRBV25-1
clone size: NA
CDR3 DNA: TGTGCCAGCAGTGAATCGGGCGGGCGCGAAAAACTGTTTTTT
CDR3 protein: CASSESGGREKLFF

J gene: TRBJ2-4
D gene: NA
V gene: TRBV9
clone size: NA
CDR3 DNA: TGTGCCAGCAGCGAGCCCTCGGCCAAAAACATTCAGTACTTC
CDR3 protein: CASSEPSAKNIQYF

J gene: TRBJ2-7
D gene: NA
V gene: TRBV7-9
clone size: NA
CDR3 DNA: TGTGCCAGCAGCTCTTACTACGAGCAGTACTTC
CDR3 protein: CASSSYYEQYF